This T cell receptor (beta chain) emerged from a study of cytomegalovirus exposure and HLA in healthy donors. Across the study: In an early release, HLA-typed donors contributed approximately 82 million unique TCR sequences. General observations from the study: The study carried out a later analysis of TCR beta sequences. It associated some 18,000 of them with specific HLA alleles at a false discovery rate of 0.05. For TCR beta chains, V- and J-gene trimming was later linked to a missense DCLRE1C variant.

In germline, CDR1 is SGHNT, CDR2 YYREEE (reference sequence). This CDR3 is built from 17 residues. Trimming cost V 4 bases and J 0 bases, with 16 bases left between them. Primers included in the PCR were 60 Vbeta and 13 Jbeta primers. Using immunoSEQ multiplex PCR, the repertoire was profiled, and TCRdb retains in-frame clones only, with some absent. The sample gives some 200,000 clones, around 79% of which show up once; approximately 0.4% is in the top ten. Remarks on this clone: The antigen is undetermined.

The source is a male donor in good health and CMV-seropositive. The sequenced sample was PBMCs. The rearrangement joins TRBV5-4 to TRBJ2-2; perhaps TRBD2 as D (6 bases). The CDR3 nucleotides are TGTGCCAGCAGCGCCCCGCTACCGGGGGCGAACACCGGGGAGCTGTTTTTT. This codes for CASSAPLPGANTGELFF.